The 8 T cell receptor beta chains presented below share a single source sample, sequenced in a study of cytomegalovirus exposure and HLA in healthy donors. Clones were read by immunoSEQ multiplex PCR, and TCRdb kept only the in-frame ones, dropping some. Of around 300,000 clones detected, over 75% appear once; the ten largest clones hold over 0.9%. What was sequenced was PBMCs. The receptor set was obtained from a man younger than 40 in good health and CMV-seronegative.

This sequence joins TRBV7-9 and TRBJ1-2, with D uncertain. The CDR3 is 16 amino acids. The germline V and J ends were trimmed by 5 bases and 7 bases, with 23 bases remaining between them. Germline CDR1 SEHNR, CDR2 FQNEAQ (reference sequence). This chain's CDR3 is CASSPLEGPAVGGYTF. DNA of the CDR3: TGTGCCAGCAGCCCCCTGGAGGGCCCCGCGGTAGGTGGCTACACCTTC.

The CDR3 coding sequence is TGCGCCAGCAGCGTCGGGAGGGAACTAGGCACTGAAGCTTTCTTT. Its translation: CASSVGRELGTEAFF. The J gene is TRBJ1-1, the V gene TRBV10-1; no firm D call. Germline assignment: CDR1 WNHNN and CDR2 SYGVQD (reference sequence). The CDR3 covers 15 residues. Trimming removed 6 bases from V and 4 bases from J, with 18 bases in between.

The chain recombines TRBV7-7 with TRBJ2-3; D is unresolved. The V and J ends lost 1 base and 1 base respectively, with 12 bases between them. This CDR3 region has 16 residues. Per the germline V gene, CDR1 is SSHAT and CDR2 is FNYEAQ (reference sequence). Here the CDR3 reads CASSLGRGQRTDTQYF. The CDR3 region has the DNA TGTGCCAGCAGCTTAGGTAGAGGTCAGCGCACAGATACGCAGTATTTT.

The genes are TRBV11-2 and TRBJ1-2; TRBD1 matches at 7 bases. V was pared by 1 base and J by 4 bases, with 6 bases of the junction left unmatched. The germline V gene encodes CDR1 SGHAT and CDR2 FQNNGV. This CDR3 region has 15 residues. In DNA form, the CDR3 reads TGTGCCAGCAGCTTAGGGGGACAGCCACTCTATGGCTACACCTTC. It translates to CASSLGGQPLYGYTF.

The J gene is TRBJ2-7, the V gene TRBV7-9; 11 positions agree with TRBD2. With 5 bases clipped from V and 5 bases from J, the junction kept 8 bases outside the gene matches. Germline CDR1 SEHNR, CDR2 FQNEAQ (reference sequence). The CDR3 runs 15 residues. CDR3 DNA: TGTGCCAGCAGCGTTACTAGCGGGGGTACGAACGAGCAGTACTTC. Its translation is CASSVTSGGTNEQYF.

The chain recombines TRBV10-3 with TRBJ2-1; no clear D gene. The CDR3 has 12 amino acids. The ends were cut back, 4 bases at V and 6 bases at J, with 7 bases in the middle. In germline, CDR1 is ENHRY, CDR2 SYGVKD. The DNA for the CDR3 is TGTGCCATCAGTGCACAATCCAATGAGCAGTTCTTC. The encoded protein is CAISAQSNEQFF.

The chain employs TRBV19 and TRBJ2-1; tentative D call: TRBD1 (5 bases). The V end lost 2 bases, the J end lost 6 bases, and 8 bases lay between the germline ends. There are 13 residues in the CDR3. CDR1 is LNHDA, CDR2 SQIVND, per germline (reference sequence). Here the CDR3 DNA reads TGTGCCAGTAGTATATCGCAGGGCAATGAGCAGTTCTTC. Encoded protein: CASSISQGNEQFF.

This chain connects TRBV2 to TRBJ2-3; 9 bases map to TRBD1. The germline V gene has CDR1 SNHLY and CDR2 FYNNEI. V lost 6 bases to trimming and J lost 5 bases; unmatched junction nucleotides: 12. The CDR3 length is 16 residues. CDR3 amino acids: CASRDLGQGILDTQYF. The CDR3, as DNA: TGTGCCAGCAGGGACCTAGGACAGGGGATCCTAGATACGCAGTATTTT.